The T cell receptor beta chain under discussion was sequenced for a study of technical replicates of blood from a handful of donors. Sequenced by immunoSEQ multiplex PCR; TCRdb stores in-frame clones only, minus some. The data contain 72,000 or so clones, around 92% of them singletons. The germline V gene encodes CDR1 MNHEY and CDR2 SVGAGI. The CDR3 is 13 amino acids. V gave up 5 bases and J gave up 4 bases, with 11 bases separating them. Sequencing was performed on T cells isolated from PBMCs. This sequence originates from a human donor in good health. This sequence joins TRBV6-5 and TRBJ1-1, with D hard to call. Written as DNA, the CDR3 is TGTGCCAGCAGTCAATATAGAGGCACTGAAGCTTTCTTT. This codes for CASSQYRGTEAFF.